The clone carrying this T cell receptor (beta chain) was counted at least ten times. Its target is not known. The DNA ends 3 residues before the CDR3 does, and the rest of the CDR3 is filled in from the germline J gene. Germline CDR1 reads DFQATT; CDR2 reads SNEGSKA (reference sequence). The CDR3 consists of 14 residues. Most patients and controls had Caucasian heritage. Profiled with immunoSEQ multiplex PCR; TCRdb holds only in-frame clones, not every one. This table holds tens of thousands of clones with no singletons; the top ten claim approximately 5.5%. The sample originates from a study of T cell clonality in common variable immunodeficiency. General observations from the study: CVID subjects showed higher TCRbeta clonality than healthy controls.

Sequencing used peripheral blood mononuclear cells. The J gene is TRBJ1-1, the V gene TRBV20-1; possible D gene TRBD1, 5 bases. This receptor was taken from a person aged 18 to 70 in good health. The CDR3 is CSAPGTSGRNAAFF. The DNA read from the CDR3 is TGCAGTGCTCCCGGGACTAGCGGGAGAAATGCA.